This is a list of T cell receptor beta chains from one sample in a study of T cells after posttransplantation cyclophosphamide. Clones were read by immunoSEQ multiplex PCR, and TCRdb kept only the in-frame ones, dropping some. The data show 35,000 to 40,000 clones, with none appearing a single time. The specimen was PBMCs. The receptor set was obtained from a man between 45 and 60 years old in good health, CMV-negative, and a related stem cell transplant donor. CDR3s include the opening cysteine and the closing phenylalanine or tryptophan. A D gene is named only where the DNA matches it firmly. Rows may omit the clone size; those that give it use once, few, many or a size class.

cdr3_nt,cdr3_aa,d_call,v_call,clone_size,j_call
TGTGCCAGCAGTTTTCTACTAGCGGGAATTGGGGAGACCCAGTACTTC,CASSFLLAGIGETQYF,TRBD2,TRBV5-6,many,TRBJ2-5
TGTGCCAGCAGCCAAATCCGACAGGGGGTGACCGGGGAGCTGTTTTTT,CASSQIRQGVTGELFF,TRBD1,TRBV13,.,TRBJ2-2
TGTGCCAGTAGTATCCGACAGGTGGGGGACACTGAAGCTTTCTTT,CASSIRQVGDTEAFF,.,TRBV19,few,TRBJ1-1
TGTGCCAGCAGCCCTGGAAGCTCTAGCGGGGGTGAAGAGGCCCAGTACTTC,CASSPGSSSGGEEAQYF,TRBD2,TRBV5-4,few,TRBJ2-5
TGCGCCAGCAGCCAATTAGAAAGTCATTTCTTT,CASSQLESHFF,.,TRBV4-3,many,TRBJ1-1
TGTGCCAGCAGCATCGGACTAGCGGGAGTATTCGAGCAGTACTTC,CASSIGLAGVFEQYF,TRBD2,TRBV7-6,many,TRBJ2-7
TGTGCCAGCAGCGCCGGCGCTGTGCCAGGGACAGGGTACCAAGAGACCCAGTACTTC,CASSAGAVPGTGYQETQYF,TRBD1,TRBV9,.,TRBJ2-5
TGTGCCAGCAGCGTCCGGGGGGCCATTCAGTACTTC,CASSVRGAIQYF,.,TRBV7-2,few,TRBJ2-4
TGTGCCAGCAGCCTTGACGGGGTTAGCAATCAGCCCCAGCATTTT,CASSLDGVSNQPQHF,.,TRBV6-1,many,TRBJ1-5
TGTGCCAGCAGCTTAGGAGACAGACAACCGTCCGAGCAGTACTTC,CASSLGDRQPSEQYF,.,TRBV13,many,TRBJ2-7
TGTGCCATCAGTGAATGGGCTAGCGGGAATCACTTCTCCTACGAGCAGTACTTC,CAISEWASGNHFSYEQYF,TRBD2,TRBV10-3,many,TRBJ2-7
TGTGCCAGCGCTGACAGGGGGGTCGACGAGCAGTACTTC,CASADRGVDEQYF,TRBD1,TRBV27,.,TRBJ2-7
TGTGCCAGCAGCACGGGACTAGCGGGGGGTTCTGGGGCCAACGTCCTGACTTTC,CASSTGLAGGSGANVLTF,TRBD2,TRBV7-2,many,TRBJ2-6
TGTGCTAGTGGTTTGGGGAGCGGGGGCACAGATACGCAGTATTTT,CASGLGSGGTDTQYF,TRBD2,TRBV12-5,many,TRBJ2-3
TGTGCCAGCAGTGAATCTGACAGGGCTTATGGCTACACCTTC,CASSESDRAYGYTF,TRBD1,TRBV25-1,many,TRBJ1-2
TGTGCCAGCAGCGGCGGACAGGGGGGGATCCCTTACAATGAGCAGTTCTTC,CASSGGQGGIPYNEQFF,TRBD1,TRBV9,many,TRBJ2-1
TGTGCCAGCTCACCACCGGGAGTTATCGGTGAGCAGTTCTTC,CASSPPGVIGEQFF,.,TRBV18,.,TRBJ2-1
TGTGCCAGCAGCGCCCTTTCGGGGGGACAGCCCCAGCATTTT,CASSALSGGQPQHF,.,TRBV28,many,TRBJ1-5
TGCGCCAGCAGCCCGCCCGGTTTGGACAGGGGGTCTAACTATGGCTACACCTTC,CASSPPGLDRGSNYGYTF,TRBD1,TRBV5-1,many,TRBJ1-2
TGTGCCAGTAGTATGAGTACAGGGAACTACGAGCAGTACTTC,CASSMSTGNYEQYF,.,TRBV19,many,TRBJ2-7
TGTGCCAGCAGCTTCATAGGGGCTGAAAAACTGTTTTTT,CASSFIGAEKLFF,.,TRBV2,many,TRBJ1-4
TGTGCCAGCAGCTTAGGTCCCGGGGTAGGAGAGACCCAGTACTTC,CASSLGPGVGETQYF,.,TRBV7-2,.,TRBJ2-5
TGTGCCAGCAGCCAACGACAGGAATACAATGAGCAGTTCTTC,CASSQRQEYNEQFF,.,TRBV16,many,TRBJ2-1
TGCGCCAGCAGCCAGGGGGGACAGTACCAAGAGACCCAGTACTTC,CASSQGGQYQETQYF,.,TRBV4-1,many,TRBJ2-5
TGTGCCAGCTCACCAGAGCCCTCGGGGCCCCAGCATTTT,CASSPEPSGPQHF,.,TRBV18,many,TRBJ1-5
TGCAGCGTACCGGGACAGGTCGATGCAACTAATGAAAAACTGTTTTTT,CSVPGQVDATNEKLFF,TRBD1,TRBV29-1,many,TRBJ1-4
TGCGCCAGCAGCAGGGGGACGAACCCTCAAGAGCAGTACTTC,CASSRGTNPQEQYF,.,TRBV5-1,many,TRBJ2-7
TGTGCCAGCAGCTTAATGCAGGGGGAAAGAACTGAAGCTTTCTTT,CASSLMQGERTEAFF,TRBD1,TRBV7-3,many,TRBJ1-1
TGTGCCTGGAGTTCGGGACAGGGTCATCAGCCCCAGCATTTT,CAWSSGQGHQPQHF,TRBD1,TRBV30,many,TRBJ1-5
TGTGCTAGTGGTAGGGACTACACCGGGGAGCTGTTTTTT,CASGRDYTGELFF,.,TRBV12-5,many,TRBJ2-2
TGTGCCAGCAGTGCGGGCAGGACATGGGAGACCCAGTACTTC,CASSAGRTWETQYF,.,TRBV2,many,TRBJ2-5
TGTGCCAGCAGTTTGTTACTAGCGGGAGGTAAAATTCAAGAGACCCAGTACTTC,CASSLLLAGGKIQETQYF,TRBD2,TRBV28,many,TRBJ2-5
TGCGCCAGCAGCAGGGGCAGGGCGCGCTCTGGAAACACCATATATTTT,CASSRGRARSGNTIYF,.,TRBV5-1,few,TRBJ1-3
TGTGCCAGCAGTTACTCGACAGGGGGCGTCTATGGCTACACCTTC,CASSYSTGGVYGYTF,TRBD1,TRBV6-5,many,TRBJ1-2
TGTGCCATCAGTGACGCGGGAGCACTACACAATGAGCAGTTCTTC,CAISDAGALHNEQFF,TRBD2,TRBV10-3,many,TRBJ2-1
TGTGCCAGCAGCAAGCCGGGACTGATCTACAATGAGCAGTTCTTC,CASSKPGLIYNEQFF,.,TRBV7-9,many,TRBJ2-1
TGTGCCAGCAGCGGGACTAGCGGGAGTTGGAATGAGCAGTTCTTC,CASSGTSGSWNEQFF,TRBD2,TRBV9,.,TRBJ2-1
TGTGCTAGTGGCTACTTTATGGGCTCCTTGCAAGAGACCCAGTACTTC,CASGYFMGSLQETQYF,.,TRBV12-5,many,TRBJ2-5
TGTGCCAGCAGTTCGGGACAGCTCAATCAGCCCCAGCATTTT,CASSSGQLNQPQHF,TRBD1,TRBV28,many,TRBJ1-5
TGTGCCAGCACCACAGACAGAAACTCCTACGAGCAGTACTTC,CASTTDRNSYEQYF,.,TRBV6-1,few,TRBJ2-7
TGTGCCAGCAGCAAAGGGACAGGGTCCTTTAGGGAGCAGTACTTC,CASSKGTGSFREQYF,TRBD1,TRBV6-5,many,TRBJ2-7
TGCGCCAGCAGCTTGGCCCCTAGTGCGCCTGATGGGGGCCTCACCATATATTTT,CASSLAPSAPDGGLTIYF,.,TRBV5-1,many,TRBJ1-3